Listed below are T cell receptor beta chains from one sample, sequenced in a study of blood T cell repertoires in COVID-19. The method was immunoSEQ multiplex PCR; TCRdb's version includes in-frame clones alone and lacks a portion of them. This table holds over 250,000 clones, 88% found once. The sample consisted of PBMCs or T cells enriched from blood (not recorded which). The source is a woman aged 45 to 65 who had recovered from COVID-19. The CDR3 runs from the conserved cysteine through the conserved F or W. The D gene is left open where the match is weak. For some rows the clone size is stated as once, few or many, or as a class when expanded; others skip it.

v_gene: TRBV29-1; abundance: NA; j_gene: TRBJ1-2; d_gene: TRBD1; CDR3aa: CSVSTGYGYTF; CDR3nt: TGCAGCGTTTCGACAGGGTATGGCTACACCTTC
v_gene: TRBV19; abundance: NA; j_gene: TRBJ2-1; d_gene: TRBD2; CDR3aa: CASRLAGDARDEQFF; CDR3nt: TGTGCCAGTAGATTAGCGGGAGACGCGCGGGATGAGCAGTTCTTC
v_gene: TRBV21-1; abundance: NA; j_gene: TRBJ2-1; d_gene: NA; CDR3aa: CASSTSPQGGSYNEQFF; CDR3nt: TGTGCCAGCAGCACAAGTCCTCAGGGGGGCTCCTACAATGAGCAGTTCTTC
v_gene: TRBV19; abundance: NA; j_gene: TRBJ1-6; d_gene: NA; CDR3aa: CASSIQGDSYNSPLHF; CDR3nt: TGTGCCAGTAGTATCCAGGGTGACTCCTATAATTCACCCCTCCACTTT
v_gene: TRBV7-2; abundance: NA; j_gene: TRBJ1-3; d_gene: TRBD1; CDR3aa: CASSPTGTGGSGNTIYF; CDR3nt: TGTGCCAGCAGCCCAACCGGGACAGGGGGCTCTGGAAACACCATATATTTT
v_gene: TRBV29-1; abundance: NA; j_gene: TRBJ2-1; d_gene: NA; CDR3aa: CSVEPAGRYNEQFF; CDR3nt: TGCAGCGTTGAACCAGCGGGCAGATACAATGAGCAGTTCTTC
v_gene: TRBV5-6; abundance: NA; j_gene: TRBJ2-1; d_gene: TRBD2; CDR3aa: CASSPAWAGDYNEQFF; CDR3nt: TGTGCCAGCAGCCCGGCTTGGGCGGGAGATTACAATGAGCAGTTCTTC
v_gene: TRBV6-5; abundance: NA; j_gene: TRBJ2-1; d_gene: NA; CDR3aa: CASSFGGSDEQFF; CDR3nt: TGTGCCAGCAGTTTTGGAGGGAGCGATGAGCAGTTCTTC
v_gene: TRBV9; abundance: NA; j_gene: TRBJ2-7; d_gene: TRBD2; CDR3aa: CASSVVSGSGLAEQYF; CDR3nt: TGTGCCAGCAGCGTAGTGAGCGGGAGTGGATTAGCCGAGCAGTACTTC
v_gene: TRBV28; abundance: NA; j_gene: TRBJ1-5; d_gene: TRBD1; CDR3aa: CASSLQTGRNQPQHF; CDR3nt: TGTGCCAGCAGTTTACAGACAGGGCGCAATCAGCCCCAGCATTTT
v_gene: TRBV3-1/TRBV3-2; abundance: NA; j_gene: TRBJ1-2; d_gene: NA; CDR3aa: CASSRSGKTPTF; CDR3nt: TGTGCCAGCAGCCGTTCAGGGAAAACTCCCACCTTC
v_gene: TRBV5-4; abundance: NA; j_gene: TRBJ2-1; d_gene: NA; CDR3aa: CASSGGTLSNNEQFF; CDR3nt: TGTGCCAGCAGCGGCGGGACGCTCAGCAACAATGAGCAGTTCTTC
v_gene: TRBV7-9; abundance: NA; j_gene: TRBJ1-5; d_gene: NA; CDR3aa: CASSFSGDNQPQHF; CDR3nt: TGTGCCAGCAGCTTCTCAGGGGACAATCAGCCCCAGCATTTT
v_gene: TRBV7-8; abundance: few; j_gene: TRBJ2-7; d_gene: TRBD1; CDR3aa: CASSLVPGTGRNEQYF; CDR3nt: TGTGCCAGCAGCTTAGTTCCCGGGACAGGCAGGAATGAGCAGTACTTC
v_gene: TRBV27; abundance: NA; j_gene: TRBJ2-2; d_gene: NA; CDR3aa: CASRRTVGGELFF; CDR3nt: TGTGCCAGCAGGAGGACAGTAGGCGGGGAGCTGTTTTTT
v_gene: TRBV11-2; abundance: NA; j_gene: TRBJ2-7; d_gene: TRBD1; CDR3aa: CASSLAGQGLREQYF; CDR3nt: TGTGCCAGCAGCCTAGCCGGACAGGGTCTCAGGGAGCAGTACTTC
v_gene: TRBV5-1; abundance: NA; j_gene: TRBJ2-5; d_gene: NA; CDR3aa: CASSLVTGPLKETQYF; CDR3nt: TGCGCCAGCAGCTTGGTCACAGGGCCCTTGAAAGAGACCCAGTACTTC
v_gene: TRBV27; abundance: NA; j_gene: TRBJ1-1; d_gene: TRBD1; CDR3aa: CASSPWTGNGIAEAFF; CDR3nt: TGTGCCAGCAGTCCCTGGACAGGGAATGGGATCGCTGAAGCTTTCTTT
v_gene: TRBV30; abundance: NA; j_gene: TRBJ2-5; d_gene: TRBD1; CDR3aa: CAWSAHRTGGETQYF; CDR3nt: TGTGCCTGGAGTGCCCATCGGACAGGAGGAGAGACCCAGTACTTC
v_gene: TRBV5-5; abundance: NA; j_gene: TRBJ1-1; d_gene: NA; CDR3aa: CASSLDLGPAFF; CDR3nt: TGTGCCAGCAGCTTGGACCTAGGTCCGGCTTTCTTT
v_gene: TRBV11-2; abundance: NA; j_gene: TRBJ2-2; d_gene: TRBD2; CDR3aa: CASRSGTSGSTGELFF; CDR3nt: TGTGCCAGCAGATCGGGCACTAGCGGGAGCACCGGGGAGCTGTTTTTT
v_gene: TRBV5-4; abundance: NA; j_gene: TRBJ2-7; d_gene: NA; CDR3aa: CASSKGDYEQYF; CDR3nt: TGTGCCAGCAGTAAAGGGGACTACGAGCAGTACTTC
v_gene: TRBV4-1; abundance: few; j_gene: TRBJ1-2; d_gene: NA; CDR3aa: CASSRTSGVGYTF; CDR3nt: TGCGCCAGCAGCCGCACTTCAGGGGTCGGCTACACCTTC
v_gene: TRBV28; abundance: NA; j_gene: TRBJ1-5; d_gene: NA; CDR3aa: CASSLDRNQPQHF; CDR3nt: TGTGCCAGCAGCCTGGACAGAAATCAGCCCCAGCATTTT
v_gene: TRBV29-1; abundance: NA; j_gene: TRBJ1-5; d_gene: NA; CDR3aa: CSVRLAVDQPQHF; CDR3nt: TGCAGCGTTCGATTGGCAGTTGATCAGCCCCAGCATTTT
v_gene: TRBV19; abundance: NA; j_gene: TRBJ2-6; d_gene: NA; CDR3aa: CASSIASSGANVLTF; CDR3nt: TGTGCCAGTAGTATAGCGAGCTCTGGGGCCAACGTCCTGACTTTC
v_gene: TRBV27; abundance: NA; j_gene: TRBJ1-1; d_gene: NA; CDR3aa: CASSLDRNTEAFF; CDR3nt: TGTGCCAGCAGTTTAGACAGGAACACTGAAGCTTTCTTT
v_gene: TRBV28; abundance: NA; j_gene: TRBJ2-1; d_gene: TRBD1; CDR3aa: CASSPLRTGGNEQFF; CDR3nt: TGTGCCAGCAGTCCTCTAAGGACAGGCGGCAATGAGCAGTTCTTC
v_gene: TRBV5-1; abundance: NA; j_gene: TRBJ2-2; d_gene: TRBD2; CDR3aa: CASSSLAGGNTGELFF; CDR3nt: TGCGCCAGCAGCTCACTAGCGGGAGGGAACACCGGGGAGCTGTTTTTT
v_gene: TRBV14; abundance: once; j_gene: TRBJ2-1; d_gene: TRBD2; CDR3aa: CASSQFGASGSGYEQFF; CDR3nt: TGTGCCAGCAGCCAATTCGGGGCTAGCGGGAGTGGTTATGAGCAGTTCTTC
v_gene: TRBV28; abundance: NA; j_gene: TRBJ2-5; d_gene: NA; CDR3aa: CASSSVLVRSGQETQYF; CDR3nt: TGTGCCAGCAGCTCAGTCCTCGTCCGTAGCGGCCAAGAGACCCAGTACTTC
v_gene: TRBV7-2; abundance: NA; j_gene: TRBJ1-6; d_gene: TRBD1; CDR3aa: CASSEDRVLSPLHF; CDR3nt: TGTGCCAGCAGCGAGGACAGGGTTTTATCACCCCTCCACTTT
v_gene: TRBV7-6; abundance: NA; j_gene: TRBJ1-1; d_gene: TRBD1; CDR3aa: CASSLGTGDTEAFF; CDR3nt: TGTGCCAGCAGCTTGGGGACAGGGGACACTGAAGCTTTCTTT
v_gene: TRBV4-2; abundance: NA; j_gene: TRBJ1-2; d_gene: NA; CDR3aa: CASNTQDKGRYYGYTF; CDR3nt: TGTGCCAGCAACACCCAAGACAAGGGGCGATACTATGGCTACACCTTC
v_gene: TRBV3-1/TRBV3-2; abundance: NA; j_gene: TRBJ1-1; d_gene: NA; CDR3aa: CASSQGSTGWAFF; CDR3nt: TGTGCCAGCAGCCAAGGGAGCACAGGGTGGGCTTTCTTT
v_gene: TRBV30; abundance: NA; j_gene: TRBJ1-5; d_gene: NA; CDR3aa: CAWSVEESGSNQPQHF; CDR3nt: TGTGCCTGGAGTGTAGAGGAGTCGGGTAGCAATCAGCCCCAGCATTTT
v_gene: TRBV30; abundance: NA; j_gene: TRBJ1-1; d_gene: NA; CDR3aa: CAWSVLQGGSTEAFF; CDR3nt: TGTGCCTGGAGTGTACTTCAGGGCGGGAGCACTGAAGCTTTCTTT
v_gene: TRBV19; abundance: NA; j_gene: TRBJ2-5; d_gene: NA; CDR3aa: CASSTIGGLETQYF; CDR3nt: TGTGCCAGTAGTACTATTGGGGGGTTAGAGACCCAGTACTTC
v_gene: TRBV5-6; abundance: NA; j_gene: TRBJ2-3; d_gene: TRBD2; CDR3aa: CASSLKLAGESTDTQYF; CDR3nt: TGTGCCAGCAGCTTGAAGCTAGCGGGAGAGAGCACAGATACGCAGTATTTT
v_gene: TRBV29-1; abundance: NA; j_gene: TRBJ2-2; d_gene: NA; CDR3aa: CSVAPSPGELFF; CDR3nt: TGCAGCGTTGCCCCGTCCCCCGGGGAGCTGTTTTTT
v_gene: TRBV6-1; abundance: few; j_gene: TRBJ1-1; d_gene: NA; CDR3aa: CASSEPGHLGNTEAFF; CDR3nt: TGTGCCAGCAGTGAACCGGGACACCTTGGGAACACTGAAGCTTTCTTT
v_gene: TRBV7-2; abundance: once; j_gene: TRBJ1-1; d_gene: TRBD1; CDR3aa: CASSPRTGGNTEAFF; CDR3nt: TGTGCCAGCAGTCCTAGGACAGGGGGTAACACTGAAGCTTTCTTT
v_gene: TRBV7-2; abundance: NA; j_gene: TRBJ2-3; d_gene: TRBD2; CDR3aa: CASSLGEAGGRDTQYF; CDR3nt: TGTGCCAGCAGCTTAGGGGAAGCGGGAGGCCGCGATACGCAGTATTTT
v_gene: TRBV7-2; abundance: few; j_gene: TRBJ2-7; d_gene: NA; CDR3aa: CASRIGTYNSYEQYF; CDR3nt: TGTGCCAGCAGAATCGGGACATACAATTCCTACGAGCAGTACTTC
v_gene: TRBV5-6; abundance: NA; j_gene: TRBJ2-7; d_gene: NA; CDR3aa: CASEGVDSYEQYF; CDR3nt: TGTGCCAGCGAAGGGGTCGATTCCTACGAGCAGTACTTC
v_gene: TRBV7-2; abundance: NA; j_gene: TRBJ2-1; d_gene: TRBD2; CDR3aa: CASRQGLAGGHNEQFF; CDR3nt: TGTGCCAGCAGACAAGGACTAGCGGGAGGTCACAATGAGCAGTTCTTC
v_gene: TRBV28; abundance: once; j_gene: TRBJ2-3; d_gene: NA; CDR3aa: CASSTPGAVSTDTQYF; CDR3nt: TGTGCCAGCAGTACCCCGGGTGCGGTGAGCACAGATACGCAGTATTTT
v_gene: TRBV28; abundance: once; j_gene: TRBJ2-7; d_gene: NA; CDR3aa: CASRAQGLDEQYF; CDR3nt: TGTGCCAGCAGAGCTCAGGGTCTCGACGAGCAGTACTTC
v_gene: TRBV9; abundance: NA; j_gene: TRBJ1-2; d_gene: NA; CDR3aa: CASSVAQRGFGGYTF; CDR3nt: TGTGCCAGCAGCGTAGCCCAGAGGGGGTTTGGTGGCTACACCTTC
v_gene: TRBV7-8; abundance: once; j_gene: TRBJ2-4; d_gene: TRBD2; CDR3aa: CASSLDGSGRAKNIQYF; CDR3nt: TGTGCCAGCAGCTTAGATGGTAGCGGGAGAGCCAAAAACATTCAGTACTTC
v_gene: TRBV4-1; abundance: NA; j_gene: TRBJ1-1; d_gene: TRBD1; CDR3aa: CASSGDRGNTEAFF; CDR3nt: TGCGCCAGCAGCGGGGACAGGGGGAACACTGAAGCTTTCTTT